This T cell receptor beta chain appears in the sequencing data of a study of cytomegalovirus exposure and HLA in healthy donors. Study-level background: From donors who were HLA-typed, an early data release held around 80 million unique TCRs. Study-wide results and caveats: Data from an earlier analysis indicated that most TCR beta V segments were productive either about 87% or about 30% of the time. Accurate prediction of HLA-A and HLA-B alleles (for most subjects) was reportedly achieved from TCR beta sequences.

The CDR3 totals 15 residues. Germline V gene sequence: CDR1 MNHEY, CDR2 SVGAGI. The ends lost 7 bases at V and 1 base at J; junction bases unmatched: 6. As for this clone: Antigen unknown.

This PCR relied on a set of 60 Vbeta primers and 13 Jbeta primers. Using immunoSEQ multiplex PCR, the repertoire was profiled, and TCRdb retains in-frame clones only, with some absent. The repertoire consists of 120,000 or so clones, with 60% to 85% occurring once and the leading ten covering 3.4%. The origin of this receptor is a young man in good health and CMV-seronegative. The chain employs TRBV6-5 and TRBJ2-2, with 7 bases aligning to TRBD1. The sequenced sample consisted of PBMCs. CDR3 in DNA: TGTGCCAGCACTGACAGGGTTTTGAACACCGGGGAGCTGTTTTTT. Translating gives CASTDRVLNTGELFF.